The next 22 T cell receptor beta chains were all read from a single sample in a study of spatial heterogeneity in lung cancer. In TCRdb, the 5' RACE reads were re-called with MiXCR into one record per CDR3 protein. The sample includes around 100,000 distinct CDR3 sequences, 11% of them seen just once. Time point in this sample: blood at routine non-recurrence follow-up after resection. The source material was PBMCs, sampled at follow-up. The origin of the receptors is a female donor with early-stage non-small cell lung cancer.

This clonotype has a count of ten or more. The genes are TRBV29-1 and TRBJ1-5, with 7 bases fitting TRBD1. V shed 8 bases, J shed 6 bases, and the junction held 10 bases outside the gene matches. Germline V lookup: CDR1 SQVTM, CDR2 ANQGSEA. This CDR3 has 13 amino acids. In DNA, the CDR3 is TGCAGCATCCGAACAGGGGCCGGTCAGCCCCAGCATTTT. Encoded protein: CSIRTGAGQPQHF.

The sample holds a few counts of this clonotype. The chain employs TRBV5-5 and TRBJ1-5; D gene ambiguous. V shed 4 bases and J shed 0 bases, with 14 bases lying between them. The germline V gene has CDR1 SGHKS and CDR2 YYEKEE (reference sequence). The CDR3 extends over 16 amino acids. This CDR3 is CASSQRTGNSNQPQHF. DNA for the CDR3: TGTGCCAGCAGCCAACGGACCGGGAATAGCAATCAGCCCCAGCATTTT.

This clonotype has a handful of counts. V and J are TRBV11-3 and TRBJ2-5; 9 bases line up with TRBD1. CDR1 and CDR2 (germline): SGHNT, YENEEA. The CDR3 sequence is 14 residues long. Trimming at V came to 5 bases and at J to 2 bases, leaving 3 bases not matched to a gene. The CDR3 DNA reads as TGTGCCAGCAGCGAGACAGGGGGTCAAGAGACCCAGTACTTC. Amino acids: CASSETGGQETQYF.

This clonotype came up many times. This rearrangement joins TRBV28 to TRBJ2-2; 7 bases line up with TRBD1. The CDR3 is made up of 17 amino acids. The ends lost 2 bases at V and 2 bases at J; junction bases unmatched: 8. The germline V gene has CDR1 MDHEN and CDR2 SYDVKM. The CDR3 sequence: CASSLHRGWINTGELFF. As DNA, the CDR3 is TGTGCCAGCAGTTTACACAGGGGTTGGATAAACACCGGGGAGCTGTTTTTT.

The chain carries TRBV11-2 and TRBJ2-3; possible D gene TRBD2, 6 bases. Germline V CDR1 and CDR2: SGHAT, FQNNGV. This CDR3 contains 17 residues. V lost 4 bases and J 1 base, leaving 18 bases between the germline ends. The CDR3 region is CASSWPKGRYGTDTQYF. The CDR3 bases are TGTGCCAGCAGCTGGCCGAAGGGGAGGTATGGCACAGATACGCAGTATTTT.

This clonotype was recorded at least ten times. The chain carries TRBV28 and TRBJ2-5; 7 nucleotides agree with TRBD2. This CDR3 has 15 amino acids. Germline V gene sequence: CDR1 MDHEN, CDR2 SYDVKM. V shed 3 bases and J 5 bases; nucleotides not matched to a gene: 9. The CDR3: CASSFAGREWETQYF. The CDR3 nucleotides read TGTGCCAGCAGTTTCGCGGGGAGGGAGTGGGAGACCCAGTACTTC.

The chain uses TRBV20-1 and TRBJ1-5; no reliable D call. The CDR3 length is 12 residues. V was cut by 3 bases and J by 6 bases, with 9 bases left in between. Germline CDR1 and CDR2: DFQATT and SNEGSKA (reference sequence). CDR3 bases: TGCAGTGCTAGCCGGCCCTCTCAGCCCCAGCATTTT. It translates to CSASRPSQPQHF.

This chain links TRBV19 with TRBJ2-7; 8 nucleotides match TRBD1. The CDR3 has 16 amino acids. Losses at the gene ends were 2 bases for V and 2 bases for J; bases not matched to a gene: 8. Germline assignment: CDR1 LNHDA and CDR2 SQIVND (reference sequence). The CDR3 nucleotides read TGTGCCAGTAGTATATCATGGACAGGGAGGACCTACGAGCAGTACTTC. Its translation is CASSISWTGRTYEQYF.

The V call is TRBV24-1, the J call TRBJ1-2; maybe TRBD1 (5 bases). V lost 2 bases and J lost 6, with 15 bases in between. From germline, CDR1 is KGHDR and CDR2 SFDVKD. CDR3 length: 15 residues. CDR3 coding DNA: TGTGCCACCAGTGATTCCTCAGGAAGGGGTGATGGCTACACCTTC. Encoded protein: CATSDSSGRGDGYTF.

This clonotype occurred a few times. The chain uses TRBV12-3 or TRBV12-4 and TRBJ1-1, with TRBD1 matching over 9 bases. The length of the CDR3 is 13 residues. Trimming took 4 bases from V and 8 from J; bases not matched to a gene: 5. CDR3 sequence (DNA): TGTGCCAGCAGTTCCCCGGGACAGGGCGAAGCTTTCTTT. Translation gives CASSSPGQGEAFF.

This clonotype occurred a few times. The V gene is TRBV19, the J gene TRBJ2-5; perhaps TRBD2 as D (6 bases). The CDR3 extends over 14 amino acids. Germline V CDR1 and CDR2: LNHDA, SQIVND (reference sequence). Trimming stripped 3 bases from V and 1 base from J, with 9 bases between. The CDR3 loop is CASSMDYPQETQYF. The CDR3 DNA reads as TGTGCCAGTAGTATGGACTATCCCCAAGAGACCCAGTACTTC.

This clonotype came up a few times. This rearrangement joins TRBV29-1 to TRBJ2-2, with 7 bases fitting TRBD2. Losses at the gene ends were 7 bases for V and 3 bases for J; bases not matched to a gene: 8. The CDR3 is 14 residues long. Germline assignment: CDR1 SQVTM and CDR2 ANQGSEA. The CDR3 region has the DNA TGCAGCGCCAGACAAGGGAGGGACACCGGGGAGCTGTTTTTT. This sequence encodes CSARQGRDTGELFF.

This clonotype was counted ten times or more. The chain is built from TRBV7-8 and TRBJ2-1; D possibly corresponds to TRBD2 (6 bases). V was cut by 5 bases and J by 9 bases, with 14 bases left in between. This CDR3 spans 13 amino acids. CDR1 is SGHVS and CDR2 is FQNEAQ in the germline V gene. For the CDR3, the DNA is TGTGCCAGCAGCACACGACGGGAGATTGAGCAGTTCTTC. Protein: CASSTRREIEQFF.

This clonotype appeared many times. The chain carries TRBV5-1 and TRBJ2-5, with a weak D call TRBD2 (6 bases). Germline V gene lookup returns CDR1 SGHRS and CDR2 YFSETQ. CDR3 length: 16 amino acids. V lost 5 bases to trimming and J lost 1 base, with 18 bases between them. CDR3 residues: CASSSFGTPIQETQYF. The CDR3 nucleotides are TGCGCCAGCAGTTCATTCGGGACTCCCATCCAAGAGACCCAGTACTTC.

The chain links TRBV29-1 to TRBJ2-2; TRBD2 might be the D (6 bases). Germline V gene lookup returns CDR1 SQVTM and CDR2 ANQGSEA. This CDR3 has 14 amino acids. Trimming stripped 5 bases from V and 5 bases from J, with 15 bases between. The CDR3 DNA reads TGCAGCGTTTCAAGATGGGACTTAACCGGGGAGCTGTTTTTT. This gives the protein CSVSRWDLTGELFF.

DNA for the CDR3: TGTGCCAGCAGCTTAGCTCCTGGACAGGGAAGCCTCTATAATTCACCCCTCCACTTT. It yields the protein CASSLAPGQGSLYNSPLHF. The J gene is TRBJ1-6, the V gene TRBV7-9; 8 positions match TRBD1. Trimming at V came to 0 bases and at J to 3 bases, leaving 10 bases not matched to a gene. CDR1 and CDR2 from the germline V gene are SEHNR and FQNEAQ (reference sequence). CDR3 length: 19 amino acids.

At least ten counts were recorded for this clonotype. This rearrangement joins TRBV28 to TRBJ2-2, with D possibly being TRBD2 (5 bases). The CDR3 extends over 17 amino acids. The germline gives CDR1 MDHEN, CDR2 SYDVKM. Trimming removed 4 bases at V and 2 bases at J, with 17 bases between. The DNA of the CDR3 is TGTGCCAGCAGTTGGGCCGCGGCTAGCTCCAACACCGGGGAGCTGTTTTTT. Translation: CASSWAAASSNTGELFF. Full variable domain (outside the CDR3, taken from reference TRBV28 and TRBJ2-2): DVKVTQSSRYLVKRTGEKVFLECVQDMDHENMFWYRQDPGLGLRLIYFSYDVKMKEKGDIPEGYSVSREKKERFSLILESASTNQTSMYLCASSWAAASSNTGELFFGEGSRLTVL.

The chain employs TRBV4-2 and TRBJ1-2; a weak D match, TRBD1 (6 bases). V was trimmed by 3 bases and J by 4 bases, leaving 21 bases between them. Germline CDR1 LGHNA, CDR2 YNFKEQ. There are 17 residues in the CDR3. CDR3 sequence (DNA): TGTGCCAGCAGCCAGGAAGGGACACCGAATAGGATCTATGGCTACACCTTC. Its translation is CASSQEGTPNRIYGYTF.

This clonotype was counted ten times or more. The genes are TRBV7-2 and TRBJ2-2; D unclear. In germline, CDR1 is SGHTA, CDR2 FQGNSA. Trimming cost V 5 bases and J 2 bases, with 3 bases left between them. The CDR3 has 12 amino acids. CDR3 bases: TGTGCCAGCAGCGTTAACACCGGGGAGCTGTTTTTT. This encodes CASSVNTGELFF. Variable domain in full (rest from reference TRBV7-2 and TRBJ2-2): GAGVSQSPSNKVTEKGKDVELRCDPISGHTALYWYRQSLGQGLEFLIYFQGNSAPDKSGLPSDRFSAERTGGSVSTLTIQRTQQEDSAVYLCASSVNTGELFFGEGSRLTVL.

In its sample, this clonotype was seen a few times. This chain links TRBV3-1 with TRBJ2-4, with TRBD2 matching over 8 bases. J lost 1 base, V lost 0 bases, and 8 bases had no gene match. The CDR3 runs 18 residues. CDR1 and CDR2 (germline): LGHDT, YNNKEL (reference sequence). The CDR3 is CASSQDVGIAGAKNIQYF. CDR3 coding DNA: TGTGCCAGCAGCCAAGACGTTGGAATAGCGGGGGCCAAAAACATTCAGTACTTC.

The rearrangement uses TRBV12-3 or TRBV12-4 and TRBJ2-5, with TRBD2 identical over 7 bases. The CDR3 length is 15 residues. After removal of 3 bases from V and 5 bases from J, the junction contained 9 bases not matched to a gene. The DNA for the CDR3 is TGTGCCAGCAGTTTCGGCGGGAGAGGTTGGGAGACCCAGTACTTC. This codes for CASSFGGRGWETQYF.

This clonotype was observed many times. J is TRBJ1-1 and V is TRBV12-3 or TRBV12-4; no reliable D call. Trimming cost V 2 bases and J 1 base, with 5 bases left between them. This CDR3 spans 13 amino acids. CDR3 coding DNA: TGTGCCAGCAGTTTACTGCAGAACACTGAAGCTTTCTTT. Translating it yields CASSLLQNTEAFF.